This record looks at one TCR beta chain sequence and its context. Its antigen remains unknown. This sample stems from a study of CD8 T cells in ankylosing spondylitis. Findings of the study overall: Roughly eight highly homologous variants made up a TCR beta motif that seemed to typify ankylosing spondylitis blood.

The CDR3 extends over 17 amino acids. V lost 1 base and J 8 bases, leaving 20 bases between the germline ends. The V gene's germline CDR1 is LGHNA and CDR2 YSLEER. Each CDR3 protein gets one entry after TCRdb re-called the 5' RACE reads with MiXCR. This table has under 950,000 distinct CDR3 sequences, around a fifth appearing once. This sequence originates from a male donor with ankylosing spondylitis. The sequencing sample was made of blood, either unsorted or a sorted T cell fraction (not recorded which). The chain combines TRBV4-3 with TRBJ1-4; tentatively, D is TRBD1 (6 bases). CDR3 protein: CASSQAPMQGMGEKLFF. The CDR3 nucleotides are TGCGCCAGCAGCCAAGCACCCATGCAGGGGATGGGGGAAAAACTGTTTTTT.